Included here is one TCR beta chain sequence, with context. The data are from a study of sequential checkpoint blockade in melanoma. Profiled with immunoSEQ multiplex PCR; TCRdb holds only in-frame clones, not every one. The repertoire has roughly 11,000 clones, around 83% of them found once; the top ten carry about half. Trimming took 5 bases from V and 8 from J, leaving 19 bases between them. The CDR3 covers 15 residues. CDR1 and CDR2 from the germline V gene are MDHEN and SYDVKM. Noted treatment: randomized to nivolumab then ipilimumab (arm A) or the reverse (arm B). The J gene is TRBJ2-1, the V gene TRBV28; TRBD1 is a possible D gene (6 bases). Source: CD8+ T cells sorted from blood (inferred from file names), taken from a patient given nivolumab and ipilimumab in sequence. The receptor was derived from a human donor with melanoma. CDR3 sequence reads: CASSLYREREYEQFF. The CDR3 DNA follows: TGTGCCAGCAGTCTTTACAGGGAAAGGGAGTATGAGCAGTTCTTC.